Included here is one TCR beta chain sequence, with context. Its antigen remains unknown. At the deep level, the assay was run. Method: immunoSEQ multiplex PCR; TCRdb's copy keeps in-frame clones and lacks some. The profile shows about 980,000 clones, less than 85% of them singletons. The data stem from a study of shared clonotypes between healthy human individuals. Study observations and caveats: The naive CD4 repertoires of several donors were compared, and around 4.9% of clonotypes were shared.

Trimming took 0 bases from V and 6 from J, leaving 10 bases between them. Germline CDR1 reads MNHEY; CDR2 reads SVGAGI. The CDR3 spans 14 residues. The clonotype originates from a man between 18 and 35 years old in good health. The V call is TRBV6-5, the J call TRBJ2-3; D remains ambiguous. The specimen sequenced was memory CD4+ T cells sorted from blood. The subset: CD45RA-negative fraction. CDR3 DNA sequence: TGTGCCAGCAGTTACTCCGCTTTCCAGGATACGCAGTATTTT. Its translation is CASSYSAFQDTQYF.